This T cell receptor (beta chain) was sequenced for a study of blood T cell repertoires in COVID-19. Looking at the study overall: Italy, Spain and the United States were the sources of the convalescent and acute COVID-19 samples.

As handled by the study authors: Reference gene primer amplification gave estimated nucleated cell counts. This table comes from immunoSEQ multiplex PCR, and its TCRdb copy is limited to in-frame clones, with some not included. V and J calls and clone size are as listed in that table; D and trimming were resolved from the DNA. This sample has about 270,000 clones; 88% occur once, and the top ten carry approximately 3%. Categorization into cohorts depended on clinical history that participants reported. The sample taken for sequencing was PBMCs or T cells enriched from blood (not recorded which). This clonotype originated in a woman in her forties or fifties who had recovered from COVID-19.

Here the CDR3 DNA reads TGTGCCAGCAGCTGGGGACAGGGATACACTGAAGCTTTCTTT. Translated: CASSWGQGYTEAFF. The chain is built from TRBV7-2 and TRBJ1-1, with 9 positions matching TRBD1. V shed 4 bases and J 3 bases; nucleotides not matched to a gene: 3. Germline CDR1 is SGHTA and CDR2 is FQGNSA. This CDR3 region has 14 residues.